This T cell receptor (beta chain) was captured by sequencing in a study of Graves' ophthalmopathy and Graves' hyperthyroidism. The V gene lost 2 bases and the J gene lost 0 bases, with 13 bases spanning the gap. This CDR3 has 15 residues. Germline assignment: CDR1 SQVTM and CDR2 ANQGSEA. TCR beta CDR3 amplification used RNA transcripts. Second-round multiplex PCR came after a first-round RT-PCR that employed HTBI primers. Each CDR3 protein is one row after TCRdb ran MiXCR on the multiplex PCR reads. Of tens of thousands of distinct CDR3 sequences in the sample, around 48% were seen once. Every ophthalmopathy donor presented moderate-to-severe activity, CAS ≥3, NOSPECS ≥4 and duration under 3 months. Clinicians made diagnoses from clinical symptoms, serum thyroxine, TRAb, thyroid ultrasound and orbital computed tomography.

The TCR was taken from an adult man with Graves' ophthalmopathy. Sequences were obtained from peripheral blood. The chain uses TRBV29-1 and TRBJ1-1, with D possibly TRBD1 on 5 matching bases. In DNA form, the CDR3 reads TGCAGCGTTGAATTGGGACTACAGGTGAACACTGAAGCTTTCTTT. Translated: CSVELGLQVNTEAFF.